This T cell receptor (beta chain) was obtained from a study of molecular identifiers for immune sequencing clone quantification. Study-level background: Within a replicate experiment, RNA obtained from either about 21,000 or 97,000 naive CD8 cells was divided into five aliquots, and four of those aliquots were then sequenced.

Previously described methods with listed TCR primers produced the bulk TCR libraries. Each CDR3 protein is one row after TCRdb ran MiXCR on the PCR reads. The sample lists tens of thousands of distinct CDR3 sequences, approximately 18% occurring once. CDR1 is DFQATT and CDR2 is SNEGSKA in the germline V gene (reference sequence). V shed 3 bases, J shed 3 bases, and the junction held 13 bases outside the gene matches. This CDR3 is 18 amino acids long. This clonotype was observed many times. The source is a human donor in good health. Some libraries in this study had Jurkat cell RNA spiked in. Sequencing used naive CD8+ T cells from blood, with Jurkat cell RNA spiked in. Subset described: FACS-sorted CD8+CD4-CCR7+CD45RA+ naive T cells. The chain uses TRBV20-1 and TRBJ2-1; 11 bases line up with TRBD2. CDR3 in amino acids: CSAREIIGTSGFYNEQFF. CDR3 sequence (DNA): TGCAGTGCTAGGGAAATCATCGGGACTAGCGGATTCTACAATGAGCAGTTCTTC.